Below, 26 T cell receptor beta chains from the same sample are listed, as sequenced in a study of cytomegalovirus exposure and HLA in healthy donors. PCR used 60 Vbeta primers and 13 Jbeta primers. Sequenced by immunoSEQ multiplex PCR; TCRdb stores in-frame clones only, minus some. The table shows around 150,000 clones, with over 55% occurring only once. The source material was PBMCs. Receptors originate from a man aged 35-49 years in good health and CMV-seronegative.

This clone was observed a single time. The chain employs TRBV11-1 and TRBJ2-5; TRBD1 aligns across 9 bases. In germline, CDR1 is SGHAT, CDR2 FQDESV (reference sequence). This CDR3 region has 13 residues. V gave up 5 bases and J gave up 2 bases; unmatched junction bases: 0. The CDR3 here is CASSGTGQETQYF. CDR3 coding DNA: TGTGCCAGCAGCGGGACAGGGCAAGAGACCCAGTACTTC.

This clone was seen only a few times. The chain joins TRBV4-1 to TRBJ2-1; TRBD2 agrees at 9 bases. The CDR3 length is 18 residues. V shed 2 bases and J 7 bases; nucleotides not matched to a gene: 15. Germline-derived CDR1 and CDR2 are MGHRA and YSYEKL. CDR3 sequence reads: CASSQSIWASGAGNEQFF. CDR3 in DNA: TGCGCCAGCAGCCAAAGTATATGGGCTAGCGGGGCGGGGAATGAGCAGTTCTTC.

This clone was counted between two and nine times. This chain joins TRBV7-8 and TRBJ1-2; 7 positions agree with TRBD1. V lost 2 bases and J lost 1; bases outside the gene matches: 4. The CDR3 sequence is 15 residues long. The germline gives CDR1 SGHVS, CDR2 FQNEAQ. The DNA for the CDR3 is TGTGCCAGCAGCTTAATGCCAGGGGGTAACTATGGCTACACCTTC. Translated: CASSLMPGGNYGYTF. Full variable domain (missing parts from reference TRBV7-8 and TRBJ1-2): GAGVSQSPRYKVAKRGQDVALRCDPISGHVSLFWYQQALGQGPEFLTYFQNEAQLDKSGLPSDRFFAERPEGSVSTLKIQRTQQEDSAVYLCASSLMPGGNYGYTFGSGTRLTVV.

This clone was detected only a few times. This chain uses TRBV7-9 with TRBJ1-5; D not resolved. Trimming stripped 3 bases from V and 2 bases from J, with 5 bases between. CDR1 and CDR2 (germline): SEHNR, FQNEAQ (reference sequence). The CDR3 has 13 residues. Here the CDR3 reads CASSLSGNQPQHF. CDR3 bases: TGTGCCAGCAGCTTGTCGGGCAATCAGCCCCAGCATTTT.

This clone was found a few times. This chain uses TRBV4-1 with TRBJ2-2; the match to TRBD2 covers 10 bases. Per germline, CDR1 MGHRA and CDR2 YSYEKL. The CDR3 has 17 residues. J gave up 1 base and V 3 bases, and 5 bases lay outside the gene matches. Written as DNA, the CDR3 is TGCGCCAGCAGCCAGTATAGCGGGGGGCTGAACACCGGGGAGCTGTTTTTT. It yields the protein CASSQYSGGLNTGELFF.

Notes on this clone: A read error may account for a junction end that differs from germline. This sequence joins TRBV5-8 and TRBJ1-2; TRBD1 agrees at 10 bases. Germline V gene data show CDR1 as SGHTS and CDR2 as YDEGEE. There are 15 residues in the CDR3. In DNA form, the CDR3 reads TGTGCCAGCAGCTTGGGACAGGGGGCGAACTATGGCTACCCCTTC. As protein: CASSLGQGANYGYPF.

The chain recombines TRBV19 with TRBJ1-4; 9 bases line up with TRBD1. V was pared by 1 base and J by 0 bases, with 12 bases of the junction left unmatched. The CDR3 spans 20 residues. Germline loops: CDR1 LNHDA, CDR2 SQIVND (reference sequence). Here the CDR3 reads CASSIVRGTGWRATNEKLFF. The CDR3 region has the DNA TGTGCCAGTAGTATAGTACGTGGGACAGGGTGGCGTGCAACTAATGAAAAACTGTTTTTT.

The chain combines TRBV7-2 with TRBJ2-1; 11 bases are shared with TRBD2. Losses at the gene ends were 5 bases for V and 1 base for J; bases not matched to a gene: 1. This CDR3 spans 15 amino acids. Germline assignment: CDR1 SGHTA and CDR2 FQGNSA. The chain's CDR3 is CASSTSGGSYNEQFF. As DNA, the CDR3 is TGTGCCAGCAGCACTAGCGGGGGATCCTACAATGAGCAGTTCTTC.

This clone turned up a few times. The chain couples TRBV6-1 to TRBJ2-3; TRBD1 matches 9 bases. Germline V gives CDR1 MNHNS, CDR2 SASEGT. The CDR3 is 15 amino acids. Trimming at V came to 6 bases and at J to 5 bases, leaving 9 bases not matched to a gene. CDR3 protein: CASRDRDRAGDTQYF. CDR3 DNA: TGTGCCAGCAGGGACCGGGACAGGGCCGGAGATACGCAGTATTTT.

This clone has a single count. The chain employs TRBV2 and TRBJ1-5; a weak D match, TRBD1 (5 bases). The V end lost 6 bases, the J end lost 7 bases, and 13 bases lay between the germline ends. This CDR3 comprises 13 residues. CDR1 SNHLY and CDR2 FYNNEI come from the germline V gene. The CDR3 nucleotides read TGTGCCAGCAGGTGGCGGGGGGGACAGCCCCAGCATTTT. This translates into CASRWRGGQPQHF. Together with reference TRBV2 and TRBJ1-5, the CDR3 gives the full variable domain: EPEVTQTPSHQVTQMGQEVILRCVPISNHLYFYWYRQILGQKVEFLVSFYNNEISEKSEIFDDQFSVERPDGSNFTLKIRSTKLEDSAMYFCASRWRGGQPQHFGDGTRLSIL.

The V call is TRBV27, the J call TRBJ2-7; TRBD2 matches at 10 bases. The germline V gene encodes CDR1 MNHEY and CDR2 SMNVEV (reference sequence). V trimming: 6 bases; J trimming: 6 bases; junction bases outside the gene matches: 8. The CDR3 is 14 residues long. The CDR3, as DNA: TGTGCCAGCAGGAAAGCGGGAGGGACGGGCGAGCAGTACTTC. This gives the protein CASRKAGGTGEQYF.

The chain is built from TRBV10-3 and TRBJ1-2; D is undetermined. The germline CDR1 and CDR2 sequences are ENHRY and SYGVKD. CDR3 length: 15 amino acids. The V end lost 2 bases, the J end lost 4 bases, and 14 bases lay between the germline ends. The CDR3 loop is CAISERTGFSYGYTF. CDR3 bases: TGTGCCATCAGTGAGAGAACCGGTTTTTCCTATGGCTACACCTTC.

In its sample, this clone was seen a few times. The V call is TRBV6-5, the J call TRBJ1-1; D call uncertain. CDR1 and CDR2 from the germline V gene are MNHEY and SVGAGI. This CDR3 comprises 12 residues. Trimming stripped 5 bases from V and 4 bases from J, with 8 bases between. CDR3 in DNA: TGTGCCAGCAGTCCCAGGTCCACTGAAGCTTTCTTT. Translation gives CASSPRSTEAFF.

The CDR3 sequence is CASSIGQFPYEQYF. In DNA, the CDR3 is TGTGCCAGTAGTATTGGCCAGTTCCCCTACGAGCAGTACTTC. The chain links TRBV19 to TRBJ2-7; D is ambiguous. The CDR3 covers 14 residues. With 3 bases removed from V and 2 bases from J, the gap between germline ends came to 11 bases. In germline, CDR1 is LNHDA, CDR2 SQIVND (reference sequence).

This clone has only a few counts. The chain is built from TRBV11-2 and TRBJ2-7; TRBD1 matches 12 bases. Germline CDR1 and CDR2: SGHAT and FQNNGV. The CDR3 loop spans 18 amino acids. The J segment lost 0 bases and the V segment lost 5 bases, leaving 11 bases of the junction unmatched. The chain's CDR3 is CASSRTNPGQGASYEQYF. CDR3 nucleotides: TGTGCCAGCAGCCGTACTAATCCGGGACAGGGGGCCTCCTACGAGCAGTACTTC.

The CDR3 nucleotides are TGTGCCAGCAGTTACCGAGAGGGACTAGCTTACGAGCAGTACTTC. It specifies CASSYREGLAYEQYF. The chain employs TRBV6-6 and TRBJ2-7; 9 bases match TRBD2. Germline values: CDR1 MNHNY, CDR2 SVGAGI (reference sequence). The V and J ends lost 2 bases and 4 bases, in that order; junction bases with no gene match: 6. The CDR3 contains 15 residues.

The chain couples TRBV2 to TRBJ2-7; no clear D. Germline CDR1 is SNHLY and CDR2 is FYNNEI. The CDR3 covers 12 residues. Trimming removed 4 bases at V and 0 bases at J, with 4 bases between. The CDR3 coding sequence is TGTGCCAGCAGTGTACTCTCCTACGAGCAGTACTTC. This translates into CASSVLSYEQYF.

The genes are TRBV18 and TRBJ2-1, with 9 positions matching TRBD1. Germline CDR1 and CDR2: KGHSH and LQKENI. With 3 bases clipped from V and 14 bases from J, the junction kept 11 bases outside the gene matches. There are 14 residues in the CDR3. CDR3 sequence: CASSPLQGAPGEFF. The CDR3 region has the DNA TGTGCCAGCTCACCCTTACAGGGGGCTCCGGGGGAGTTCTTC.

The rearrangement links TRBV7-9 to TRBJ1-4; 8 positions agree with TRBD1. The CDR3 runs to 16 residues. With 5 bases clipped from V and 7 bases from J, the junction kept 12 bases outside the gene matches. Germline lookup yields CDR1 SEHNR and CDR2 FQNEAQ (reference sequence). The CDR3 sequence: CASSVGAGGDFEKLFF. In DNA form, the CDR3 reads TGTGCCAGCAGCGTCGGGGCAGGGGGCGATTTTGAAAAACTGTTTTTT. Complete variable domain (other parts from reference TRBV7-9 and TRBJ1-4): DTGVSQNPRHKITKRGQNVTFRCDPISEHNRLYWYRQTLGQGPEFLTYFQNEAQLEKSRLLSDRFSAERPKGSFSTLEIQRTEQGDSAMYLCASSVGAGGDFEKLFFGSGTQLSVL.

The chain employs TRBV29-1 and TRBJ2-1; possible D gene TRBD1, 5 bases. The CDR3 covers 14 residues. From germline, CDR1 is SQVTM and CDR2 ANQGSEA. V was trimmed by 0 bases and J by 2 bases, leaving 8 bases between them. The CDR3 reads CSVEDRVAYNEQFF. For the CDR3, the DNA is TGCAGCGTTGAAGACAGGGTCGCCTACAATGAGCAGTTCTTC.

V usage is TRBV15 and J usage is TRBJ1-5; no firm D call. Trimming took off 5 bases at V and 0 bases at J, with 8 bases between the two ends. This CDR3 has 14 amino acids. Per germline, CDR1 LNHNV and CDR2 YYDKDF (reference sequence). CDR3 bases: TGTGCCACCAGCCGGGGAATTAGCAATCAGCCCCAGCATTTT. Translated: CATSRGISNQPQHF.

The genes are TRBV6-1 and TRBJ2-7; TRBD2 matches 7 bases. V trimming: 8 bases; J trimming: 2 bases; junction bases outside the gene matches: 9. CDR1 and CDR2 (germline): MNHNS, SASEGT. The CDR3 runs to 14 residues. CDR3 loop: CASFGRGRAYEQYF. The CDR3 DNA is TGTGCCAGCTTCGGTCGTGGGAGGGCCTACGAGCAGTACTTC.

The J gene is TRBJ1-6, the V gene TRBV7-9, with no clear D. The CDR3 totals 18 residues. Trimming shortened V by 0 bases and J by 0 bases, and 12 bases separated the two germline ends. Germline values: CDR1 SEHNR, CDR2 FQNEAQ (reference sequence). CDR3 nucleotide sequence: TGTGCCAGCAGCTTAGCGAGAGGGCTGAGCTCCTATAATTCACCCCTCCACTTT. Residues: CASSLARGLSSYNSPLHF.

Turning to this clone: One end of the junction does not line up with germline, which may come from a read error. The rearrangement links TRBV5-1 to TRBJ1-2; no firm D call. The length of the CDR3 is 14 residues. CDR1 and CDR2 (germline): SGHRS, YFSETQ. CDR3 sequence reads: CASSFDGRNYGYPF. The CDR3 region has the DNA TGCGCCAGCAGCTTTGACGGCAGAAACTATGGCTACCCCTTC.

The J gene is TRBJ2-5, the V gene TRBV5-1; D is possibly TRBD2 (7 bases). V lost 4 bases, J lost 3 bases, and 22 bases lay in between. Germline V gene sequence: CDR1 SGHRS, CDR2 YFSETQ. The CDR3 runs to 17 residues. CDR3 sequence reads: CASSTGGLAVAKETQYF. The CDR3 DNA sequence: TGCGCCAGCAGCACTGGGGGCCTAGCGGTGGCCAAAGAGACCCAGTACTTC.

This clone was seen a single time. The rearrangement joins TRBV7-8 to TRBJ1-1, with a weak D call TRBD1 (5 bases). V lost 5 bases to trimming and J lost 1 base, with 8 bases between them. The CDR3 loop spans 13 amino acids. Germline lookup yields CDR1 SGHVS and CDR2 FQNEAQ. As DNA, the CDR3 is TGTGCCAGCAGCCCCGGGGGGAACACTGAAGCTTTCTTT. This encodes CASSPGGNTEAFF.